Below, one T cell receptor (beta chain) is given with its context. Isolated RNA was reverse transcribed in full, so expressed TCRB transcripts were sequenced. An average approximately 3.7 million reads came from naive, central memory and regulatory T cell samples. The assay was immunoSEQ multiplex PCR, and TCRdb's table has in-frame clones only and misses some. There are hundreds of thousands of clones in the sample; roughly 30% occur only once, and roughly 0.06% lies in the top ten. This record belongs to a study of beta chain features in type 1 diabetes. Germline loops: CDR1 MNHEY, CDR2 SVGAGI. Germline trimming cut 10 bases from V and 4 bases from J; bases unmatched to any gene: 9. CDR3 length: 13 amino acids.

J is TRBJ1-2 and V is TRBV6-5, with TRBD1 matching 7 bases. The specimen was naive CD4+ T cells from blood. This sequence was found in a young man in good health. The CDR3: CATRRGQGYGYTF. Written as DNA, the CDR3 is TGTGCCACCCGGAGGGGGCAAGGCTATGGCTACACCTTC.